This entry concerns a single T cell receptor beta chain. The target of this receptor is not known. No base-level quality is on record; no much larger clone is a single base apart. This entry is derived from a study of T cells in localized non-small cell lung cancer (dated by TCRdb to 2018 to 2021). A note on the overall study: The study examined T cell repertoires in a few hundred patients with early-stage NSCLC and compared tumors with uninvolved tumor-adjacent lungs. The cohort consisted of roughly 240 treatment-naive NSCLC patients whose localized lung tumors had been resected. NSCLC patients had a mean age of approximately 66 years, and 129 were male and some 98 female. Here is what the overall study found, with its caveats: Uninvolved tumor-adjacent lung showed the highest T cell clonality, higher than tumor, which suggests more focused antigenic responses in the uninvolved tumor-adjacent lung. A median of roughly 60 of the top 100 tumor clones were detected in paired uninvolved adjacent lung, and under 30 of these tumor clones were also found among the top 100 clones of the paired uninvolved adjacent lung. Longer overall survival was associated with higher blood T cell density, whereas shorter survival was associated with higher adjacent-lung clonality. Because multi-region tumor sequencing was not performed, intratumor heterogeneity could not be ruled out. Because of the exploratory design, TCR variables were selected using unadjusted p-values without false-discovery rate correction.

The immunoSEQ Assay was used to sequence TCR beta CDR3 regions from DNA. Concerning the study's data processing: T cell density was computed as TCR beta template counts normalized to usable DNA estimated by amplifying housekeeping genes. Using the preseqR package, richness was estimated by extrapolating to 120,000 templates for tissue samples and 400,000 templates for PBMC samples. Clonality was defined as one minus Pielou's evenness. To identify tissue-enriched TCRs, differential abundance testing was run on productive amino-acid clonotypes with a minimum total count of 5 and an alpha of 0.1. The Jaccard Index and the Morisita Overlap Index were used to measure how much the repertoires overlapped between compartments. GLIPH clustered TCR beta CDR3s with public tetramer-defined viral CDR3s; viral motifs required at least three viral sequences plus V-gene enrichment. Not all clones reach the TCRdb copy of this immuneACCESS table, which keeps in-frame sequences only. Checked studies attribute under half of the gap to unresolved V genes and leave the rest unexplained. The V and J calls and clone size were taken over from that table, and D and trimming were inferred from the DNA. The sample yields tens of thousands of clones; just under 85% were counted once. The ten most abundant clones make up roughly 14% of the sample.

The germline V gene provides CDR1 SGHTA and CDR2 FQGNSA. The CDR3 has 13 amino acids, counting the end cysteine and phenylalanine. Left in the record is the CDR3 DNA by itself, 39 bases read in frame from the first base. Cut back by 1 base and 6 bases, the V and J ends lie 8 bases apart. At diagnosis, peripheral blood, uninvolved tumor-adjacent lung and tumor were collected and were preserved as a mix of fresh-frozen and FFPE material. For TCR repertoire profiling, the blood samples were analyzed as peripheral blood mononuclear cells. This specimen consisted of peripheral blood, obtained before any cancer treatment. The chain links TRBV7-2 with TRBJ2-3; the D segment cannot be called with confidence. This clonotype was sampled from a female donor at least 60 years old with stage I lung adenocarcinoma. The CDR3 region: CASSLGHGDTQYF. Read as DNA, the sequence is TGTGCCAGCAGCTTAGGTCATGGGGATACGCAGTATTTT.